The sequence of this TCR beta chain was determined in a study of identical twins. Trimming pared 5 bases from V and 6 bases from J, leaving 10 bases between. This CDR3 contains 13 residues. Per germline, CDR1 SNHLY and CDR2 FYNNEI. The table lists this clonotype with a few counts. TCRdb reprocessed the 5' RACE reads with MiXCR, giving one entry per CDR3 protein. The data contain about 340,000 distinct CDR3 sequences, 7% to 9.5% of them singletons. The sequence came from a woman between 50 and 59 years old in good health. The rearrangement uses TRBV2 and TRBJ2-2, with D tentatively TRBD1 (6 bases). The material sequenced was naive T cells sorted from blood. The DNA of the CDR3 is TGTGCCAGCAGTCAGGGGATCGCCGGGGAGCTGTTTTTT. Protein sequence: CASSQGIAGELFF.